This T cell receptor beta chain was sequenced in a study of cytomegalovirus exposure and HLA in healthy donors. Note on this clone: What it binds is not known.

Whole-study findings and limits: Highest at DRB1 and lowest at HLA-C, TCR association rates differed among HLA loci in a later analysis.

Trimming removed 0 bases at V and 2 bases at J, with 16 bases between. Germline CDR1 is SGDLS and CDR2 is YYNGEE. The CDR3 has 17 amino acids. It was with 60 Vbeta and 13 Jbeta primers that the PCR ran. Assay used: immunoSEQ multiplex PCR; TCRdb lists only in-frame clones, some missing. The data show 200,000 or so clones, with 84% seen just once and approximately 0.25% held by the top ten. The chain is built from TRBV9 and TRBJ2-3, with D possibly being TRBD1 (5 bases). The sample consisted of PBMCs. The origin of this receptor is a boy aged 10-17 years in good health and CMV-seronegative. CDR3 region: CASSVGGPEPPTDTQYF. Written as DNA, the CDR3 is TGTGCCAGCAGCGTAGGGGGCCCAGAACCCCCCACAGATACGCAGTATTTT.